This T cell receptor (beta chain) came from a study of T cells in tuberculosis. The overall study: This South African cohort compared adolescents with or without latent tuberculosis against adults with active tuberculosis.

A note on this clone: Its antigen is unidentified.

Germline CDR1 MNHEY, CDR2 SVGAGI. The germline V and J ends were trimmed by 6 bases and 4 bases, with 15 bases remaining between them. The CDR3 extends over 14 amino acids. Assay used: immunoSEQ multiplex PCR; TCRdb lists only in-frame clones, some missing. Of 30,000 or so clones in the sample, roughly 95% were seen once. Regarding the study as a whole: Active tuberculosis TCR-alpha repertoires lay closer to GMM-specific TCRs than IGRA-negative controls, suggesting clonal expansion. Cases with active tuberculosis were adults, while controls were adolescents. Classification accuracy was around 90% (AUROC approximately 0.89) with the GMM-specific repertoire.

V and J are TRBV6-5 and TRBJ2-5; the D gene is possibly TRBD1 (6 bases). This receptor was obtained from a donor aged 10-30 years with latent tuberculosis or without tuberculosis infection. Material: PBMCs. CDR3 in amino acids: CASREDSALETQYF. The CDR3 DNA reads TGTGCCAGCAGAGAGGACAGTGCTCTAGAGACCCAGTACTTC.